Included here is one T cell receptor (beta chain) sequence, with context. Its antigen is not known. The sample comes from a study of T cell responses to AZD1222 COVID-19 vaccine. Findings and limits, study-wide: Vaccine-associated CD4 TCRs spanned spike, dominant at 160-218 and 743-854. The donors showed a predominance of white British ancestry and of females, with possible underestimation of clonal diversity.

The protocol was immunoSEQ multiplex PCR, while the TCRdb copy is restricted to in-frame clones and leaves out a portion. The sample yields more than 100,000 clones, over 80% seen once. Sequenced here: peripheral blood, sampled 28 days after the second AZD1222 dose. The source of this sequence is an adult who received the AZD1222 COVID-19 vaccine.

This chain's CDR3 is CSVDGGLGANVLTF. The DNA for the CDR3 is TGCAGCGTTGACGGGGGTCTTGGGGCCAACGTCCTGACTTTC. The chain combines TRBV29-1 with TRBJ2-6; possibly TRBD2 for D (6 bases). CDR3 length: 14 residues. Germline-derived CDR1 and CDR2 are SQVTM and ANQGSEA. Trimming pared 3 bases from V and 3 bases from J, leaving 9 bases between.